The 29 T cell receptor beta chains presented below share a single source sample, sequenced in a study of OX40 agonist ivuxolimab in advanced cancers. Libraries were prepared by immunoSEQ multiplex PCR; TCRdb keeps only in-frame clonotypes and omits some of them. Altogether 96,000 or so clones are present, about 84% being singletons, with the ten largest covering 4.5% to 6%. Sequenced material: CD4+ or CD8+ T cells sorted from blood, taken in a trial of the OX40 agonist ivuxolimab. The origin of the receptors is an adult with an advanced solid tumor such as melanoma, head and neck, liver or kidney cancer.

The V call is TRBV18, the J call TRBJ2-7; tentative D call: TRBD2 (7 bases). The CDR3 runs 16 residues. V was clipped by 3 bases and J by 5 bases, with 20 bases between them. CDR1 is KGHSH and CDR2 is LQKENI in the germline V gene. The CDR3 loop reads CASSPGGTGGGHEQYF. DNA of the CDR3: TGTGCCAGCTCACCGGGCGGGACGGGGGGCGGCCACGAGCAGTACTTC.

CDR3 loop: CASSFEGGAAKNYGYTF. In DNA, the CDR3 is TGTGCCAGCAGCTTTGAGGGGGGCGCGGCCAAAAACTATGGCTACACCTTC. The V and J genes are TRBV7-9 and TRBJ1-2, with D possibly being TRBD1 (6 bases). The V end was cut by 3 bases, the J end by 2 bases, with 19 bases between. The germline CDR1 and CDR2 sequences are SEHNR and FQNEAQ (reference sequence). This CDR3 has 17 residues.

V usage is TRBV5-6 and J usage is TRBJ2-5; weak D call: TRBD2 (5 bases). CDR1 is SGHDT, CDR2 YYEEEE, per germline. Trimming pared 0 bases from V and 5 bases from J, leaving 14 bases between. This CDR3 has 15 amino acids. This chain's CDR3 is CASSLAGEPRETQYF. CDR3 in DNA: TGTGCCAGCAGCTTGGCCGGGGAACCGAGGGAGACCCAGTACTTC.

This chain joins TRBV12-5 and TRBJ1-1; D is perhaps TRBD1 (5 bases). Germline V gene lookup returns CDR1 LGHNT and CDR2 FRNRAP. CDR3 length: 11 amino acids. Deletions cut 5 bases from V and 7 bases from J, with 8 bases between. The CDR3 coding sequence is TGTGCTAGTGGTCCGGGGGTTGAAGCTTTCTTT. It yields the protein CASGPGVEAFF.

The chain uses TRBV15 and TRBJ2-2; no reliable D call. The CDR3 covers 12 residues. Between the trimmed V and J ends, which lost 3 bases and 6 bases, there was a span of 5 bases. The germline V gene encodes CDR1 LNHNV and CDR2 YYDKDF (reference sequence). For the CDR3, the DNA is TGTGCCACCAGCAGTCACTCCGGGGAGCTGTTTTTT. Protein sequence: CATSSHSGELFF.

The CDR3 spells CASSSTGNGGNTIYF. For the CDR3, the DNA is TGTGCCAGCAGTAGTACAGGCAATGGCGGAAACACCATATATTTT. This chain links TRBV6-1 with TRBJ1-3, with D tentatively TRBD1 (5 bases). Germline V CDR1 and CDR2: MNHNS, SASEGT. CDR3 length equals 15 residues. V lost 5 bases to trimming and J lost 4 bases, with 15 bases between them.

This clone was picked up a small number of times. This chain connects TRBV5-4 to TRBJ1-1; a possible D gene is TRBD1 (5 bases). The V and J ends lost 3 bases and 5 bases respectively, with 14 bases between them. Germline V gene data show CDR1 as SGHNT and CDR2 as YYREEE (reference sequence). The CDR3 consists of 14 residues. CDR3 residues: CASSSGTKLTEAFF. In DNA, the CDR3 is TGTGCCAGCAGCTCCGGGACCAAGTTGACTGAAGCTTTCTTT. Together with reference TRBV5-4 and TRBJ1-1, the CDR3 gives the full variable domain: ETGVTQSPTHLIKTRGQQVTLRCSSQSGHNTVSWYQQALGQGPQFIFQYYREEENGRGNFPPRFSGLQFPNYSSELNVNALELDDSALYLCASSSGTKLTEAFFGQGTRLTVV.

The chain uses TRBV12-5 and TRBJ1-1, with D uncertain. CDR3 length: 11 residues. In germline, CDR1 is LGHNT, CDR2 FRNRAP. Trimming removed 4 bases from V and 5 bases from J, with 5 bases in between. CDR3 region: CASGWGTEAFF. CDR3 in DNA: TGTGCTAGTGGTTGGGGTACTGAAGCTTTCTTT.

The rearrangement joins TRBV7-2 to TRBJ2-1, with D perhaps matching TRBD2 (5 bases). Germline CDR1 is SGHTA and CDR2 is FQGNSA. Deletions cut 1 base from V and 8 bases from J, with 15 bases between. The CDR3 loop spans 15 amino acids. Here the CDR3 reads CASSLGLSVRDEQFF. Here the CDR3 DNA reads TGTGCCAGCAGCTTAGGACTCTCAGTGAGGGATGAGCAGTTCTTC.

This chain connects TRBV5-4 to TRBJ2-2, with D maybe TRBD2 (5 bases). Trimming cost V 1 base and J 0 bases, with 7 bases left between them. This CDR3 spans 15 amino acids. Germline V gene sequence: CDR1 SGHNT, CDR2 YYREEE (reference sequence). The CDR3 here is CASSLSGANTGELFF. DNA for the CDR3: TGTGCCAGCAGCTTGTCCGGGGCGAACACCGGGGAGCTGTTTTTT.

The V and J genes are TRBV30 and TRBJ1-1; D gene ambiguous. The CDR3 loop spans 11 amino acids. The germline gives CDR1 GTSNPN, CDR2 SVGIG (reference sequence). The DNA of the CDR3 is TGTGCTTTCAAGGGAGGGTCTGAAGCTTTCTTT. Protein sequence: CAFKGGSEAFF. The whole variable domain, filled in from reference TRBV30 and TRBJ1-1, reads SQTIHQWPATLVQPVGSPLSLECTVEGTSNPNLYWYRQAAGRGLQLLFYSVGIGQISSEVPQNLSASRPQDRQFILSSKKLLLSDSGFYLCAFKGGSEAFFGQGTRLTVV.

The chain links TRBV30 to TRBJ1-4, with 10 bases matching TRBD1. The CDR3 extends over 18 amino acids. J gave up 2 bases and V 4 bases, and 13 bases lay outside the gene matches. In germline, CDR1 is GTSNPN, CDR2 SVGIG (reference sequence). CDR3 protein: CAWTVPGTGVVTNEKLFF. Written as DNA, the CDR3 is TGTGCCTGGACCGTACCCGGGACAGGGGTTGTCACTAATGAAAAACTGTTTTTT.

This clone appeared a few times. V usage is TRBV9 and J usage is TRBJ2-3; 11 nucleotides line up with TRBD2. The germline gives CDR1 SGDLS, CDR2 YYNGEE. J lost 6 bases, V lost 0 bases, and 9 bases had no gene match. The CDR3 length is 17 residues. CDR3 DNA: TGTGCCAGCAGCGTAGCTTCTAGCGGGGGGACTACGGATACGCAGTATTTT. Amino acids: CASSVASSGGTTDTQYF.

The V and J genes are TRBV6-5 and TRBJ1-6; D might be TRBD1 (6 bases). V lost 8 bases to trimming and J lost 7 bases, with 15 bases between them. CDR1 is MNHEY, CDR2 SVGAGI, per germline. CDR3 length: 14 residues. CDR3 coding DNA: TGTGCCAGCGGGTCGCTGGGGACAAATTCACCCCTCCACTTT. Its protein product is CASGSLGTNSPLHF.

V is TRBV27 and J is TRBJ2-7; D is uncertain. CDR1 is MNHEY, CDR2 SMNVEV, per germline (reference sequence). Trimming shortened V by 6 bases and J by 3 bases, and 12 bases separated the two germline ends. This CDR3 has 13 amino acids. The CDR3 here is CASRRGESYEQYF. CDR3 nucleotide sequence: TGTGCCAGCAGGAGAGGTGAAAGCTACGAGCAGTACTTC.

The chain carries TRBV20-1 and TRBJ1-2; no clear D gene. Per germline, CDR1 DFQATT and CDR2 SNEGSKA (reference sequence). V lost 7 bases to trimming and J lost 2 bases, with 8 bases between them. This CDR3 is built from 11 residues. CDR3 in amino acids: CSVAVNYGYTF. CDR3 coding DNA: TGCAGTGTCGCAGTAAACTATGGCTACACCTTC.

V gene TRBV30 combines with J gene TRBJ2-1; TRBD2 is a possible D gene (5 bases). Germline-derived CDR1 and CDR2 are GTSNPN and SVGIG (reference sequence). Trimming stripped 4 bases from V and 9 bases from J, with 19 bases between. The length of the CDR3 is 14 residues. The CDR3 reads CAWNSNPPEGEQFF. For the CDR3, the DNA is TGTGCCTGGAACTCTAACCCTCCCGAGGGTGAGCAGTTCTTC.

The CDR3 DNA follows: TGTGCCAGTAGTATCGGGAGCGCCGCGGGCGAGCAGTACTTC. Amino acid sequence: CASSIGSAAGEQYF. The chain couples TRBV19 to TRBJ2-7; possibly TRBD2 for D (6 bases). There are 14 residues in the CDR3. Germline CDR1 reads LNHDA; CDR2 reads SQIVND (reference sequence). V gave up 3 bases and J gave up 6 bases, with 15 bases separating them.

The chain combines TRBV6-1 with TRBJ1-5; 8 nucleotides agree with TRBD1. Germline lookup yields CDR1 MNHNS and CDR2 SASEGT. This CDR3 region has 13 residues. Trimming took 8 bases from V and 7 from J; bases not matched to a gene: 7. The CDR3 spells CASEGQGWQPQHF. As DNA, the CDR3 is TGTGCCAGCGAAGGACAGGGTTGGCAGCCCCAGCATTTT.

The chain joins TRBV6-4 to TRBJ2-1; TRBD2 matches at 9 bases. Germline trimming cut 4 bases from V and 8 bases from J; bases unmatched to any gene: 3. CDR3 length: 13 amino acids. Germline lookup yields CDR1 MRHNA and CDR2 SNTAGT. The CDR3 region is CASSVLAGHEQFF. In DNA form, the CDR3 reads TGTGCCAGCAGTGTACTAGCGGGTCATGAGCAGTTCTTC.

This clone was observed once. The chain is built from TRBV7-3 and TRBJ1-2; TRBD1 matches at 10 bases. Per germline, CDR1 SGHTA and CDR2 FQGTGA. CDR3 length: 14 amino acids. Trimming at V came to 4 bases and at J to 7 bases, leaving 6 bases not matched to a gene. As DNA, the CDR3 is TGTGCCAGCAGCTCGGGACAGGGGACGGGTGGCTACACCTTC. Residues: CASSSGQGTGGYTF.

The chain combines TRBV7-3 with TRBJ1-1, with TRBD1 matching 7 bases. CDR1 is SGHTA, CDR2 FQGTGA, per germline. J lost 6 bases, V lost 5 bases, and 18 bases had no gene match. This CDR3 region has 17 residues. The CDR3 sequence: CASSRVSGRQGWAEAFF. The CDR3 region has the DNA TGTGCCAGCAGCCGAGTAAGTGGGAGACAGGGATGGGCTGAAGCTTTCTTT.

The chain carries TRBV5-1 and TRBJ2-7; 11 nucleotides agree with TRBD2. The CDR3 loop spans 19 amino acids. Unmatched junction bases numbered 14, after V lost 1 base and J lost 2 bases. Germline-derived CDR1 and CDR2 are SGHRS and YFSETQ. DNA of the CDR3: TGCGCCAGCAGCTTGCCACGGGACCCTAGCGGGAGGTTTACCTACGAGCAGTACTTC. This sequence encodes CASSLPRDPSGRFTYEQYF.

There are a few counts of this clone. CDR3 bases: TGTGCCAGCAGTGCCCGGGATCAGCCCCAGCATTTT. Translating gives CASSARDQPQHF. The J gene is TRBJ1-5, the V gene TRBV2; D is ambiguous. Per germline, CDR1 SNHLY and CDR2 FYNNEI. The CDR3 length is 12 residues. Trimming removed 4 bases at V and 5 bases at J, with 6 bases between.

This clone came up once. The chain joins TRBV5-1 to TRBJ1-4; no clear D. CDR1 is SGHRS and CDR2 is YFSETQ in the germline V gene. The CDR3 loop spans 15 amino acids. V shed 5 bases and J shed 0 bases, with 11 bases lying between them. Here the CDR3 DNA reads TGCGCCAGCAGGCCAGTTGGGACAACTAATGAAAAACTGTTTTTT. Translation gives CASRPVGTTNEKLFF.

J is TRBJ2-5 and V is TRBV5-6, with 11 positions matching TRBD2. This CDR3 has 15 residues. Germline loops: CDR1 SGHDT, CDR2 YYEEEE. V lost 1 base and J lost 4; bases outside the gene matches: 3. The CDR3 DNA reads TGTGCCAGCAGCTTGACTAGCGGGAGTGGAGAGACCCAGTACTTC. The encoded protein is CASSLTSGSGETQYF.

The rearrangement joins TRBV19 to TRBJ2-3; 8 bases map to TRBD2. The CDR3 runs 15 residues. V was clipped by 6 bases and J by 5 bases; unmatched bases: 10. Per germline, CDR1 LNHDA and CDR2 SQIVND (reference sequence). CDR3 nucleotide sequence: TGTGCCAGTAGGGACCACGGGGGGGCGGGAGATACGCAGTATTTT. It encodes CASRDHGGAGDTQYF.

The V and J genes are TRBV4-3 and TRBJ1-3, with 8 bases matching TRBD1. J gave up 9 bases and V 0 bases, and 7 bases lay outside the gene matches. Germline CDR1 is LGHNA and CDR2 is YSLEER. The CDR3 runs to 15 residues. CDR3 DNA: TGCGCCAGCAGCCAAGAAGCAGGGGGCTTACGCACCATATATTTT. This codes for CASSQEAGGLRTIYF.

The chain uses TRBV18 and TRBJ1-1; no firm D call. Germline lookup yields CDR1 KGHSH and CDR2 LQKENI. This CDR3 region has 14 residues. Trimming stripped 6 bases from V and 2 bases from J, with 13 bases between. The CDR3 loop reads CASSSRRANTEAFF. The CDR3 DNA follows: TGTGCCAGCTCGAGCCGGCGGGCTAACACTGAAGCTTTCTTT.